A single sample gave rise to the 32 T cell receptor beta chains below, sequenced in a study of blood T cell repertoires in COVID-19. Sequenced by immunoSEQ multiplex PCR; TCRdb stores in-frame clones only, minus some. This table has about 82,000 clones, approximately 80% appearing once. The source material was peripheral blood. The receptors here all came from a woman between 40 and 55 years old with active or convalescent COVID-19.

The gene calls are TRBV7-3 and TRBJ2-5, with D possibly matching TRBD2 (6 bases). Germline lookup yields CDR1 SGHTA and CDR2 FQGTGA. Deletions cut 8 bases from V and 5 bases from J, with 21 bases between. The CDR3 consists of 15 residues. The DNA for the CDR3 is TGTGCCAGCTCCCGTCACGGGGGTTTAGGGGAGACCCAGTACTTC. This encodes CASSRHGGLGETQYF.

The chain has TRBV12-3 or TRBV12-4 and TRBJ1-4, with 8 bases that match TRBD1. The V gene end was trimmed by 8 bases and the J gene end by 7 bases; junction bases not matched to a gene: 6. The CDR3 length is 13 residues. This CDR3 reads CASSGQGGEKLFF. As DNA, the CDR3 is TGTGCCAGCTCTGGACAGGGCGGTGAAAAACTGTTTTTT.

This chain connects TRBV29-1 to TRBJ2-7; TRBD2 agrees at 8 bases. The germline V gene has CDR1 SQVTM and CDR2 ANQGSEA. The CDR3 has 14 residues. V lost 5 bases and J lost 3; bases outside the gene matches: 9. CDR3 nucleotide sequence: TGCAGCGTTTCAAAAGCGGGAGTGGGCTACGAGCAGTACTTC. Translated, it gives CSVSKAGVGYEQYF.

V gene TRBV18 combines with J gene TRBJ1-2, with D unclear. The CDR3 consists of 15 residues. V lost 0 bases and J 3 bases, leaving 11 bases between the germline ends. Germline CDR1 is KGHSH and CDR2 is LQKENI. Here the CDR3 reads CASSPPNSPDYGYTF. CDR3 sequence (DNA): TGTGCCAGCTCACCACCCAACAGTCCGGACTATGGCTACACCTTC.

The J gene is TRBJ2-2, the V gene TRBV11-3; 10 bases align to TRBD2. The CDR3 length is 16 residues. The germline V gene encodes CDR1 SGHNT and CDR2 YENEEA. The trim removed 5 bases at V and 1 base at J, leaving 4 bases unmatched. The CDR3 nucleotides read TGTGCCAGCAGCGCAGGACTAGCGGAGAACACCGGGGAGCTGTTTTTT. The encoded protein is CASSAGLAENTGELFF.

The rearrangement joins TRBV4-1 to TRBJ2-1; D is undetermined. Germline CDR1 MGHRA, CDR2 YSYEKL. The V end was cut by 4 bases, the J end by 5 bases, with 15 bases between. The CDR3 has 15 amino acids. CDR3 DNA: TGCGCCAGCAGCCTATCGCCTCAGGTCGACAATGAGCAGTTCTTC. Amino acid sequence: CASSLSPQVDNEQFF.

The chain links TRBV6-1 to TRBJ1-6, with D unresolved. The germline V and J ends were trimmed by 4 bases and 1 base, with 17 bases remaining between them. CDR3 length equals 18 residues. Germline V lookup: CDR1 MNHNS, CDR2 SASEGT. Written as DNA, the CDR3 is TGTGCCAGCAGTGTAGGCGGGTATAGTCCTTCCTATAATTCACCCCTCCACTTT. Translated: CASSVGGYSPSYNSPLHF.

The chain's CDR3 is CASSQAGTSYNEQFF. The CDR3 coding sequence is TGCGCCAGCAGCCAAGCTGGGACTAGCTACAATGAGCAGTTCTTC. J is TRBJ2-1 and V is TRBV4-1, with 8 bases matching TRBD2. CDR3 size: 15 residues. Trimming took 1 base from V and 3 from J; bases not matched to a gene: 2. Germline lookup yields CDR1 MGHRA and CDR2 YSYEKL.

The V and J genes are TRBV5-1 and TRBJ1-1; D is unresolved. Trimming stripped 4 bases from V and 3 bases from J, with 16 bases between. The CDR3 is 15 residues long. Germline assignment: CDR1 SGHRS and CDR2 YFSETQ. As DNA, the CDR3 is TGCGCCAGCAGCGAGGCAACGGGAGGGCACACTGAAGCTTTCTTT. As protein: CASSEATGGHTEAFF.

The chain joins TRBV27 to TRBJ2-3, with 7 bases aligning to TRBD2. Trimming took 4 bases from V and 1 from J; bases not matched to a gene: 5. Germline CDR1 MNHEY, CDR2 SMNVEV (reference sequence). The CDR3 runs to 15 residues. The CDR3 DNA sequence: TGTGCCAGCAGTTGGGGGGGGTCGGGCACAGATACGCAGTATTTT. It specifies CASSWGGSGTDTQYF.

This chain uses TRBV9 with TRBJ1-5; 7 bases align to TRBD1. Germline-derived CDR1 and CDR2 are SGDLS and YYNGEE. Losses at the gene ends were 0 bases for V and 4 bases for J; bases not matched to a gene: 4. The CDR3 length is 15 residues. CDR3 coding DNA: TGTGCCAGCAGCGTAGGGGGGACAGAGAATCAGCCCCAGCATTTT. This encodes CASSVGGTENQPQHF. The full variable domain, completed using reference TRBV9 and TRBJ1-5, is DSGVTQTPKHLITATGQRVTLRCSPRSGDLSVYWYQQSLDQGLQFLIQYYNGEERAKGNILERFSAQQFPDLHSELNLSSLELGDSALYFCASSVGGTENQPQHFGDGTRLSIL.

The rearrangement joins TRBV18 to TRBJ2-1, with a weak D call TRBD1 (6 bases). CDR3 size: 16 residues. Germline V CDR1 and CDR2: KGHSH, LQKENI. V lost 3 bases to trimming and J lost 5 bases, with 17 bases between them. CDR3 protein: CASSPPTGTNNNEQFF. The DNA of the CDR3 is TGTGCCAGCTCACCGCCGACAGGAACGAATAACAATGAGCAGTTCTTC.

There are a few counts of this clone. The rearrangement joins TRBV24-1 to TRBJ2-3; D is possibly TRBD1 (5 bases). Between the trimmed V and J ends, which lost 9 bases and 1 base, there was a span of 10 bases. Looked up from germline, CDR1 is KGHDR and CDR2 is SFDVKD. This CDR3 spans 13 amino acids. CDR3 in amino acids: CATADTGTDTQYF. CDR3 nucleotide sequence: TGTGCCACCGCGGACACGGGCACAGATACGCAGTATTTT.

The genes are TRBV13 and TRBJ1-2; D remains ambiguous. The CDR3 is 14 residues long. In germline, CDR1 is PRHDT, CDR2 FYEKMQ (reference sequence). Trimming took 2 bases from V and 2 from J, leaving 9 bases between them. The CDR3 spells CASSLIGLNYGYTF. DNA for the CDR3: TGTGCCAGCAGCTTAATCGGTTTGAACTATGGCTACACCTTC. Full variable domain (missing parts from reference TRBV13 and TRBJ1-2): AAGVIQSPRHLIKEKRETATLKCYPIPRHDTVYWYQQGPGQDPQFLISFYEKMQSDKGSIPDRFSAQQFSDYHSELNMSSLELGDSALYFCASSLIGLNYGYTFGSGTRLTVV.

The CDR3 loop reads CASSHGDRQGTEAFF. The CDR3 DNA reads as TGTGCCAGCAGCCATGGGGACAGACAGGGGACTGAAGCTTTCTTT. The chain combines TRBV4-2 with TRBJ1-1, with 8 bases matching TRBD1. V was pared by 3 bases and J by 5 bases, with 8 bases of the junction left unmatched. CDR1 and CDR2 from the germline V gene are LGHNA and YNFKEQ. The CDR3 has 15 residues.

This clone was counted a few times. The chain carries TRBV7-8 and TRBJ2-2, with D uncertain. Germline V gene sequence: CDR1 SGHVS, CDR2 FQNEAQ. The V gene lost 5 bases and the J gene lost 5 bases, with 9 bases spanning the gap. The CDR3 contains 13 residues. The CDR3: CASSPRLTGELFF. CDR3 DNA sequence: TGTGCCAGCAGCCCCCGACTGACCGGGGAGCTGTTTTTT.

CDR3 residues: CASSLTGHTGELFF. The CDR3 DNA is TGTGCCAGCAGCTTGACAGGGCACACCGGGGAGCTGTTTTTT. The rearrangement uses TRBV25-1 and TRBJ2-2; 7 positions agree with TRBD1. This CDR3 comprises 14 residues. Germline CDR1 and CDR2: MGHDK and SYGVNS. J gave up 3 bases and V 6 bases, and 4 bases lay outside the gene matches.

The genes are TRBV2 and TRBJ1-4; 8 bases are a match to TRBD1. Germline trimming cut 6 bases from V and 8 bases from J; bases unmatched to any gene: 5. Germline V gives CDR1 SNHLY, CDR2 FYNNEI. There are 13 residues in the CDR3. The CDR3 region is CASRQGGTEKLFF. Written as DNA, the CDR3 is TGTGCCAGCAGACAGGGGGGGACCGAAAAACTGTTTTTT.

The chain employs TRBV27 and TRBJ2-3, with 7 bases that match TRBD1. CDR1 and CDR2 from the germline V gene are MNHEY and SMNVEV (reference sequence). The V segment lost 6 bases and the J segment 6 bases; nucleotides outside the gene matches: 9. The CDR3 runs to 14 residues. CDR3 protein: CASSKRQGGDTQYF. The CDR3 DNA follows: TGTGCCAGCAGCAAACGACAGGGTGGGGATACGCAGTATTTT.

This chain connects TRBV4-3 to TRBJ1-1; tentatively, D is TRBD1 (6 bases). The CDR3 spans 16 residues. Trimming stripped 1 base from V and 1 base from J, with 13 bases between. Germline values: CDR1 LGHNA, CDR2 YSLEER. The CDR3 loop is CASSQVIQGPNTEAFF. The DNA for the CDR3 is TGCGCCAGCAGCCAAGTAATCCAGGGGCCGAACACTGAAGCTTTCTTT.

This chain joins TRBV28 and TRBJ1-2; D gene unclear. V lost 6 bases and J 4 bases, leaving 9 bases between the germline ends. Germline CDR1 is MDHEN and CDR2 is SYDVKM. This CDR3 contains 12 residues. The CDR3 sequence is CASRPAGYGYTF. CDR3 sequence (DNA): TGTGCCAGCAGGCCCGCCGGCTATGGCTACACCTTC.

The chain combines TRBV18 with TRBJ1-2; D call uncertain. Germline CDR1 is KGHSH and CDR2 is LQKENI. The germline V and J ends were trimmed by 6 bases and 8 bases, with 13 bases remaining between them. The CDR3 is 12 residues long. CDR3 nucleotides: TGTGCCAGCTCCCTCGGACTGGGAGGCTACACCTTC. Its protein is CASSLGLGGYTF.

The chain couples TRBV19 to TRBJ1-3, with a weak D call TRBD1 (6 bases). The germline CDR1 and CDR2 sequences are LNHDA and SQIVND (reference sequence). The CDR3 consists of 18 residues. The V gene lost 2 bases and the J gene lost 4 bases, with 21 bases spanning the gap. CDR3 amino acids: CASSITPPPTGSGNTIYF. CDR3 sequence (DNA): TGTGCCAGTAGTATAACCCCTCCACCGACAGGTTCGGGAAACACCATATATTTT.

The rearrangement joins TRBV5-6 to TRBJ2-7; the D gene is possibly TRBD1 (5 bases). This CDR3 has 14 residues. V dropped 4 bases and J dropped 1 base, with 12 bases sitting between them. Germline CDR1 SGHDT, CDR2 YYEEEE. CDR3 coding DNA: TGTGCCAGCAGCCTGATACAGGAATCCTACGAGCAGTACTTC. Its protein product is CASSLIQESYEQYF.

This chain links TRBV11-2 with TRBJ2-7; the D gene is possibly TRBD2 (6 bases). CDR1 and CDR2 from the germline V gene are SGHAT and FQNNGV. This CDR3 is built from 15 residues. Between the trimmed V and J ends, which lost 3 bases and 2 bases, there was a span of 14 bases. The CDR3 coding sequence is TGTGCCAGCAGCTTTGGACTAACCGGGACCTACGAGCAGTACTTC. This encodes CASSFGLTGTYEQYF.

The chain combines TRBV12-3 or TRBV12-4 with TRBJ2-3; 8 nucleotides align to TRBD2. The CDR3 totals 13 residues. With 5 bases clipped from V and 4 bases from J, the junction kept 2 bases outside the gene matches. CDR3 sequence (DNA): TGTGCCAGCAGTATGACTAGCGCAGATACGCAGTATTTT. Translation gives CASSMTSADTQYF.

The chain combines TRBV11-3 with TRBJ2-7, with D possibly being TRBD2 (5 bases). The CDR3 is 12 amino acids. CDR1 SGHNT and CDR2 YENEEA come from the germline V gene. Trimming left V 6 bases short and J 3 bases short, with 9 bases between. The CDR3 reads CASRDEGYEQYF. Here the CDR3 DNA reads TGTGCCAGCAGGGATGAGGGCTACGAGCAGTACTTC.

The chain has TRBV4-3 and TRBJ2-4; 7 nucleotides line up with TRBD2. This CDR3 has 15 residues. Germline assignment: CDR1 LGHNA and CDR2 YSLEER. V lost 0 bases and J lost 7; bases outside the gene matches: 6. The CDR3 nucleotides are TGCGCCAGCAGCCAAGATAGCCAGGGAGGGAACATTCAGTACTTC. As protein: CASSQDSQGGNIQYF.

This clone was counted only a few times. The chain combines TRBV6-2 or TRBV6-3 with TRBJ1-2, with D perhaps matching TRBD1 (6 bases). This CDR3 is 15 amino acids long. Deletions cut 2 bases from V and 2 bases from J, with 12 bases between. Germline loops: CDR1 MNHEY, CDR2 SVGEGT. The chain's CDR3 is CASSYGQGRNYGYTF. The CDR3 DNA reads TGTGCCAGCAGTTACGGGCAGGGGCGGAACTATGGCTACACCTTC.

The count of this clone is one. This rearrangement joins TRBV20-1 to TRBJ2-7; 9 nucleotides agree with TRBD1. Unmatched junction bases numbered 5, after V lost 3 bases and J lost 2 bases. The germline CDR1 and CDR2 sequences are DFQATT and SNEGSKA (reference sequence). The CDR3 runs 14 residues. This chain's CDR3 is CSASWGQGPYEQYF. The CDR3, as DNA: TGCAGTGCTAGTTGGGGACAGGGACCCTACGAGCAGTACTTC.

This chain uses TRBV19 with TRBJ2-2; 10 bases match TRBD1. CDR1 is LNHDA and CDR2 is SQIVND in the germline V gene (reference sequence). V shed 6 bases and J 5 bases; nucleotides not matched to a gene: 9. The CDR3 totals 16 residues. The CDR3 reads CASSSLGQGRTGELFF. For the CDR3, the DNA is TGTGCCAGTAGCTCCCTGGGACAGGGGAGAACCGGGGAGCTGTTTTTT.

The CDR3 protein is CASSLAAWGGNEQFF. In DNA, the CDR3 is TGTGCCAGCAGCTTAGCAGCCTGGGGGGGGAATGAGCAGTTCTTC. The genes are TRBV11-2 and TRBJ2-1; 7 bases map to TRBD2. J lost 7 bases, V lost 1 base, and 7 bases had no gene match. Per germline, CDR1 SGHAT and CDR2 FQNNGV. The CDR3 loop spans 15 amino acids.